The T cell receptor beta chain described here comes from a study of cytomegalovirus exposure and HLA in healthy donors. The V gene's germline CDR1 is SGHAT and CDR2 FQNNGV. The CDR3 length is 14 residues. Trimming stripped 3 bases from V and 4 bases from J, with 13 bases between. Use of 60 Vbeta and 13 Jbeta primers characterized the PCR. Libraries were prepared by immunoSEQ multiplex PCR; TCRdb keeps only in-frame clonotypes and omits some of them. The sample contains some 140,000 clones, around 72% of which appear only once. Sequencing was done on a sample of PBMCs. The rearrangement joins TRBV11-2 to TRBJ2-7; TRBD1 is a possible D gene (5 bases). This receptor was obtained from a woman aged 40 to 50 in good health and CMV-seronegative. CDR3 bases: TGTGCCAGCAGCTTCAACCAGGGATTTTACGAGCAGTACTTC. It is translated as CASSFNQGFYEQYF.